A selection of T cell receptor beta chains follows, all from one sample in a study of molecular identifiers for immune sequencing clone quantification. MiXCR, applied by TCRdb to the PCR reads, yields one record per CDR3 protein. This repertoire shows around 470,000 distinct CDR3 sequences, under 30% found once; its top ten account for under 0.85%. The sample comprised naive CD8+ T cells from blood, with Jurkat cell RNA spiked in. Source of these receptors: a human donor in good health. Some libraries in this study had Jurkat cell RNA spiked in. The CDR3 runs from the conserved cysteine through the conserved F or W. A D gene is named only where the DNA matches it firmly. Not all rows give a size; the values are once, few, many and, for expanded clones, a class.

clone size	J gene	D gene	V gene	CDR3 DNA	CDR3 protein
.	TRBJ2-7	.	TRBV20-1	TGCAGTGCCCCTTCGGGGCTCCTCTACGAGCAGTACTTC	CSAPSGLLYEQYF
.	TRBJ2-7	.	TRBV14	TGTGCCAGCAGCCGTGATATAAACTCCTACGAGCAGCACTTC	CASSRDINSYEQHF
many	TRBJ1-1	.	TRBV7-9	TGTGCCAGCAGCTTAGTTGGGGGGCCCACTGAAGCTTTCTTT	CASSLVGGPTEAFF
many	TRBJ1-6	.	TRBV3-1	TGTGCCAGCAGCCTCGACCGACCGCCCCTCCACTTT	CASSLDRPPLHF
many	TRBJ2-1	TRBD2	TRBV4-2	TGTGCCAGCAGCCTAGAAGGACTAGCGGGGTCTAATGAGCAGTTCTTC	CASSLEGLAGSNEQFF
few	TRBJ2-2	.	TRBV2	TGTGCCAGCAAGTGGTTCGCGAACACCGGGGAGCTGTTTTTT	CASKWFANTGELFF
few	TRBJ2-7	.	TRBV20-1	TGCAGAGCTAGATGGACAGCATACGAGCAGTACTTC	CRARWTAYEQYF
.	TRBJ2-2	.	TRBV27	TGTGCCAGTCCCCAGGGGATAAACACCGGGGAGCTGTTTTTT	CASPQGINTGELFF
.	TRBJ2-7	.	TRBV4-1	TGCGCCAGCAGCCAGGCTCCGGGATACCCCTACGAGCAGTACTTC	CASSQAPGYPYEQYF
few	TRBJ2-7	.	TRBV20-1	TGCAGTGCTATTGGTTTGCGGGACATAAACTACGAGCAGTACTTC	CSAIGLRDINYEQYF
few	TRBJ2-1	.	TRBV7-3	TGTGCCAGCAGCCCCTCGTTAGCGAGTTCCTACAATGAGCAGTTCTTC	CASSPSLASSYNEQFF
many	TRBJ1-1	.	TRBV25-1	TGTGCCAGCAGTGATGCTGAAGCTTTCTTT	CASSDAEAFF
.	TRBJ2-7	.	TRBV12-3/TRBV12-4	TGTGCCAGCAGTCCCAGCAAGGCCATTGAGCAGTACTTC	CASSPSKAIEQYF
.	TRBJ1-4	.	TRBV5-3	TGTGCCAGCAGCCAGAAATGGGGTGAAGGAAAACTGGTTTTT	CASSQKWGEGKLVF
many	TRBJ2-5	.	TRBV29-1	TGCAGCGTTGTCGGGGCCATTATCCAAGAGACCCAGTACTTC	CSVVGAIIQETQYF
many	TRBJ2-3	.	TRBV11-2	TGTGCCAGCAGCGCGTATGGGAGCACAGATACGCAGTATTTT	CASSAYGSTDTQYF
many	TRBJ1-5	.	TRBV7-9	TGTGCCAGCAGCCCCTCTGGTTGGGGGGTTAATCAGCCCCAGCATTTT	CASSPSGWGVNQPQHF
.	TRBJ1-4	.	TRBV21-1	TGTGCCAGCAGGGGGACAGGGTTTCGTGAAAAACTGTTTTTT	CASRGTGFREKLFF
few	TRBJ2-2	.	TRBV7-7	TGTGCCAGCGGTGGACCACTCGCGAACACCGGGGAGCTGTTTTTT	CASGGPLANTGELFF
few	TRBJ1-5	.	TRBV12-3/TRBV12-4	TGTGCCAGCAGTTCTACCGAGTTCCAGCATTTT	CASSSTEFQHF
.	TRBJ1-5	.	TRBV10-2	TGCGCCAGCAGAACAGGAATCAATCAGCCCCAGCATTTT	CASRTGINQPQHF
.	TRBJ2-7	TRBD2	TRBV4-1	TGCGCCAGCAGCCAACAACAGCGGGAGGACCTCTACGAGCAGTACTTC	CASSQQQREDLYEQYF
.	TRBJ2-7	.	TRBV12-3/TRBV12-4	TGTGCCAGCAGTTTAACACCCCCCCGGTCCATCTACGAGCAGTACTTC	CASSLTPPRSIYEQYF
few	TRBJ2-2	TRBD1	TRBV4-3	TGCGCCAGCAGCCCCGACAGGGCCCTGAACACCGGGGAGCTGTTTTTT	CASSPDRALNTGELFF
.	TRBJ2-1	.	TRBV27	TGTGCCAGCAGTTCGAGAACTGGCAATGAGCAGTTCTTC	CASSSRTGNEQFF
many	TRBJ2-7	.	TRBV19	TGTGCCAGTAGTAGCCAGGTAGCCTACGAGCAGTACTTC	CASSSQVAYEQYF
few	TRBJ2-2	TRBD2	TRBV9	TGTGCCAGCAGCGTACCGATAGCGGGAGGTACCGGGGAGCTGTTTTTT	CASSVPIAGGTGELFF
.	TRBJ1-1	.	TRBV20-1	TGCAGTGCTAGTGTAAACACTGAAGCTTTCTTT	CSASVNTEAFF
.	TRBJ1-1	TRBD1	TRBV25-1	TGTGCCAGCAGTGACACGACAGGGGGTTACACTGAAGCTTTCTTT	CASSDTTGGYTEAFF